This paragraph covers one T cell receptor beta chain sequence. The data stem from a study of blood T cell repertoires in COVID-19. Turning to the study itself: COVID-19 samples collected from the United States, Italy and Spain covered acute and convalescent phases.

CDR1 and CDR2 (germline): MNHEY, SMNVEV (reference sequence). This CDR3 is built from 15 residues. V was clipped by 2 bases and J by 2 bases; unmatched bases: 0. In the original processing: How many nucleated cells were present was estimated from reference gene primer amplification. The method was immunoSEQ multiplex PCR; TCRdb's version includes in-frame clones alone and lacks a portion of them. V, J and clone size are taken as reported in that table, and D and trimming were inferred from the DNA itself. The sample lists approximately 300,000 clones; approximately 82% were seen once. This TCR derives from a woman between 50 and 59 years old with acute or convalescent COVID-19. Sequencing input: peripheral blood. This chain uses TRBV27 with TRBJ2-1; 10 nucleotides align to TRBD2. CDR3 protein: CASSLGLAAYNEQFF. The CDR3 nucleotides read TGTGCCAGCAGTTTAGGACTAGCGGCCTACAATGAGCAGTTCTTC.